Listed below are T cell receptor beta chains from one sample, sequenced in a study of blood T cell repertoires in COVID-19. TCRdb's copy holds only in-frame clones and misses some; the assay was immunoSEQ multiplex PCR. This sample has 100,000 to 150,000 clones, with around 89% found just once. Material: peripheral blood. Receptors were obtained from a man aged 70-80 years with active COVID-19. The CDR3 runs from the conserved cysteine through the conserved F or W. The order of the fields is J gene, V gene, D gene, clone size, CDR3 DNA, CDR3 protein. D genes are given only for firm matches. Clone sizes are given selectively: once, few, many, or a class where the clone is expanded.

>TRBJ1-2|TRBV4-1|-|-
TGCGCCAGCAGCCAGGGGCGATTTAGTGGCTACACCTTC
CASSQGRFSGYTF
>TRBJ2-1|TRBV24-1|-|once
TGTGCCACCAGTGCTCCTTTCGCTCAGGAGCAGTTCTTC
CATSAPFAQEQFF
>TRBJ2-5|TRBV20-1|-|-
TGCAGGCCCCCAGGCGAGACCCAGTACTTC
CRPPGETQYF
>TRBJ1-4|TRBV19|-|-
TGTGCCAGTAGTATAGGGACGGGCCAGGGCCGTACTGAAAAACTGTTTTTT
CASSIGTGQGRTEKLFF
>TRBJ2-5|TRBV18|-|-
TGTGCCAGCTCACCAACAGGGCTTGAGACCCAGTACTTC
CASSPTGLETQYF
>TRBJ1-4|TRBV4-2|-|-
TGTGCCAGCAGCCAAGAATTGAGGGCCGATAATGAAAAACTGTTTTTT
CASSQELRADNEKLFF
>TRBJ2-3|TRBV6-6|-|-
TGTGCCAGCAGTTACTCGATGGTCGGACTTGCTACGCAGTATTTT
CASSYSMVGLATQYF
>TRBJ1-1|TRBV3-1/TRBV3-2|-|-
TGTGCCAGCAGCCCCGGGTTCAACACTGAAGCTTTCTTT
CASSPGFNTEAFF
>TRBJ2-7|TRBV5-1|TRBD1|-
TGCGCCAGCAGCCCTCAAGGACAGGCCTACGAGCAGTACTTC
CASSPQGQAYEQYF
>TRBJ2-5|TRBV2|TRBD1|-
TGTGCCAGCAGTGGGGACAGCGCAGAGACCCAGTACTTC
CASSGDSAETQYF